This entry lists 6 T cell receptor beta chains sequenced from one sample in a study of OX40 agonist ivuxolimab in advanced cancers. Sequencing was performed with immunoSEQ multiplex PCR; in TCRdb, only in-frame clones are kept and a portion is missing. The sample has 100,000 or so clones, about nine tenths seen once; the top ten hold around 0.16%. Here the sequenced sample was CD4+ or CD8+ T cells sorted from blood, taken in a trial of the OX40 agonist ivuxolimab. The receptor source for this set is an adult with an advanced solid tumor such as melanoma, head and neck, liver or kidney cancer.

This chain connects TRBV7-6 to TRBJ2-2; 9 bases map to TRBD1. This CDR3 has 16 amino acids. Germline V gives CDR1 SGHVS, CDR2 FNYEAQ. J was trimmed by 1 base and V by 5 bases; bases with no gene match: 5. The CDR3 DNA reads TGTGCCAGCAGCACTCGACAGGGGGGGAACACCGGGGAGCTGTTTTTT. Its protein product is CASSTRQGGNTGELFF.

V and J are TRBV4-1 and TRBJ2-7, with D possibly TRBD1 on 6 matching bases. The CDR3 has 17 amino acids. Looked up from germline, CDR1 is MGHRA and CDR2 is YSYEKL. V lost 5 bases and J 1 base, leaving 21 bases between the germline ends. CDR3: CASSARRDTGESYEQYF. CDR3 DNA sequence: TGCGCCAGCAGCGCACGCCGGGACACTGGGGAATCCTACGAGCAGTACTTC.

This chain's CDR3 is CASSIMLARSYNEQFF. CDR3 in DNA: TGTGCCAGTAGTATTATGCTAGCGAGATCCTACAATGAGCAGTTCTTC. The chain joins TRBV19 to TRBJ2-1; D may be TRBD2 (6 bases). V lost 3 bases to trimming and J lost 1 base, with 13 bases between them. Germline assignment: CDR1 LNHDA and CDR2 SQIVND (reference sequence). This CDR3 region has 16 residues.

The chain joins TRBV30 to TRBJ2-5, with D perhaps matching TRBD1 (5 bases). Germline CDR1 and CDR2: GTSNPN and SVGIG (reference sequence). The CDR3 consists of 12 residues. Trimming shortened V by 3 bases and J by 2 bases, and 7 bases separated the two germline ends. The CDR3 nucleotides are TGTGCCTGGAGGAGGACACAAGAGACCCAGTACTTC. Translated: CAWRRTQETQYF.

This chain links TRBV6-5 with TRBJ1-6; TRBD1 might be the D (5 bases). The V end lost 5 bases, the J end lost 14 bases, and 19 bases lay between the germline ends. This CDR3 has 14 amino acids. Germline loops: CDR1 MNHEY, CDR2 SVGAGI. The CDR3 DNA is TGTGCCAGCAGTCCCCCCGGCAGGGTTGGGGCCCTCCACTTT. It codes for CASSPPGRVGALHF.

The J gene is TRBJ1-3, the V gene TRBV7-8, with a possible D match to TRBD1 (6 bases). Germline-derived CDR1 and CDR2 are SGHVS and FQNEAQ. The CDR3 sequence is 16 residues long. With 0 bases removed from V and 4 bases from J, the gap between germline ends came to 13 bases. This CDR3 is CASSLARGARGNTIYF. For the CDR3, the DNA is TGTGCCAGCAGCTTAGCGCGGGGGGCGCGAGGAAACACCATATATTTT. Full variable domain (rest looked up from reference TRBV7-8 and TRBJ1-3): GAGVSQSPRYKVAKRGQDVALRCDPISGHVSLFWYQQALGQGPEFLTYFQNEAQLDKSGLPSDRFFAERPEGSVSTLKIQRTQQEDSAVYLCASSLARGARGNTIYFGEGSWLTVV.